This T cell receptor beta chain emerged from a study of cytomegalovirus exposure and HLA in healthy donors. Sampled while nominally healthy, donors likely had unrecorded immune exposures. The PCR was carried out with 60 Vbeta primers and 13 Jbeta primers. The protocol was immunoSEQ multiplex PCR, while the TCRdb copy is restricted to in-frame clones and leaves out a portion. The repertoire holds 150,000 to 200,000 clones, approximately 71% seen once, with roughly 7.1% in the top ten. In its sample, this clone was seen a few times. Antigen unknown. A read error may account for a junction end that differs from germline. Points from the study as a whole: A later examination showed that TCR association rates differed by HLA locus, with DRB1 most and HLA-C fewest. CMV antigen specificity was confirmed in vitro for three CMV-associated chains. An assumption of roughly uniform sequencing depth across donors underlay the presence/absence analyses.

The germline CDR1 and CDR2 sequences are SEHNR and FQNEAQ (reference sequence). CDR3 size: 15 residues. The chain couples TRBV7-9 to TRBJ1-4; D unresolved. The receptor comes from a woman aged 40 to 50 in good health and CMV-seropositive. The specimen sequenced was PBMCs. The CDR3 protein is CSSSFPSTTNEKLFF. The CDR3 bases are TGTTCCAGCAGCTTCCCCAGTACAACTAATGAAAAACTGTTTTTT.